What follows are 18 T cell receptor beta chains derived from one specimen sequenced in a study of cytomegalovirus exposure and HLA in healthy donors. Use of 60 Vbeta and 13 Jbeta primers characterized the PCR. The method was immunoSEQ multiplex PCR; TCRdb's version includes in-frame clones alone and lacks a portion of them. Found here are over 90,000 clones, roughly three fifths of them singletons; the top ten hold over 4%. The sample comprised PBMCs. The receptors were gathered from a human donor in good health.

V and J are TRBV5-8 and TRBJ2-1; 9 nucleotides line up with TRBD2. The CDR3 spans 16 residues. The J segment lost 6 bases and the V segment lost 0 bases, leaving 7 bases of the junction unmatched. CDR1 and CDR2 from the germline V gene are SGHTS and YDEGEE. The CDR3 DNA reads TGTGCCAGCAGCTTGGAGGCGGGAGGGTGGTCCAATGAGCAGTTCTTC. The encoded protein is CASSLEAGGWSNEQFF.

The rearrangement links TRBV2 to TRBJ2-5; 11 bases align to TRBD2. This CDR3 has 16 residues. Germline CDR1 is SNHLY and CDR2 is FYNNEI. Trimming at V came to 7 bases and at J to 2 bases, leaving 9 bases not matched to a gene. In DNA form, the CDR3 reads TGTGCCAGCAAGTATAGAGGGACTAGCGGACAAGAGACCCAGTACTTC. Its protein product is CASKYRGTSGQETQYF. Filled out from reference TRBV2 and TRBJ2-5, the complete variable domain reads EPEVTQTPSHQVTQMGQEVILRCVPISNHLYFYWYRQILGQKVEFLVSFYNNEISEKSEIFDDQFSVERPDGSNFTLKIRSTKLEDSAMYFCASKYRGTSGQETQYFGPGTRLLVL.

The rearrangement uses TRBV6-1 and TRBJ1-5, with D possibly TRBD1 on 6 matching bases. CDR3 size: 15 residues. The germline V gene encodes CDR1 MNHNS and CDR2 SASEGT. V lost 1 base and J 6 bases, leaving 13 bases between the germline ends. CDR3 DNA: TGTGCCAGCAGTGAAGGACAGGTTCGAAGTCAGCCCCAGCATTTT. Protein product: CASSEGQVRSQPQHF.

This clone was counted once. The chain uses TRBV27 and TRBJ2-7, with a possible D match to TRBD2 (5 bases). The V gene's germline CDR1 is MNHEY and CDR2 SMNVEV (reference sequence). The V end lost 3 bases, the J end lost 2 bases, and 8 bases lay between the germline ends. This CDR3 is 13 amino acids long. The CDR3 region is CASSFAGTYEQYF. CDR3 bases: TGTGCCAGCAGTTTTGCGGGCACCTACGAGCAGTACTTC.

The chain is built from TRBV30 and TRBJ1-1; possibly TRBD1 for D (6 bases). V was cut by 1 base and J by 0 bases, with 15 bases left in between. Germline V gives CDR1 GTSNPN, CDR2 SVGIG (reference sequence). The CDR3 loop spans 16 amino acids. The CDR3 here is CAWSGPDRFLNTEAFF. CDR3 DNA sequence: TGTGCCTGGAGTGGCCCCGACAGGTTCCTGAACACTGAAGCTTTCTTT.

The chain combines TRBV28 with TRBJ1-2; 10 bases align to TRBD1. This CDR3 region has 15 residues. With V trimmed by 4 bases and J by 2 bases, 4 bases remained unmatched. Germline V CDR1 and CDR2: MDHEN, SYDVKM. CDR3 loop: CASSSETGGNYGYTF. The CDR3, as DNA: TGTGCCAGCAGTTCGGAGACAGGGGGCAACTATGGCTACACCTTC.

The chain couples TRBV5-6 to TRBJ2-1, with 9 positions matching TRBD1. The length of the CDR3 is 16 residues. The trim removed 2 bases at V and 8 bases at J, leaving 11 bases unmatched. The germline V gene has CDR1 SGHDT and CDR2 YYEEEE. The CDR3 here is CASSLAGTGFVDEQFF. For the CDR3, the DNA is TGTGCCAGCAGCTTAGCCGGGACAGGGTTTGTCGATGAGCAGTTCTTC.

The rearrangement joins TRBV4-1 to TRBJ2-1; 8 nucleotides line up with TRBD2. Germline V gives CDR1 MGHRA, CDR2 YSYEKL. The V gene end was trimmed by 2 bases and the J gene end by 9 bases; junction bases not matched to a gene: 9. The CDR3 is 15 residues long. CDR3 in amino acids: CASSQFSGTSPEQFF. The DNA for the CDR3 is TGCGCCAGCAGCCAATTTAGCGGGACGTCCCCTGAGCAGTTCTTC.

The chain is built from TRBV2 and TRBJ2-1, with D possibly being TRBD2 (6 bases). There are 15 residues in the CDR3. Trimming stripped 3 bases from V and 4 bases from J, with 13 bases between. Germline lookup yields CDR1 SNHLY and CDR2 FYNNEI. The CDR3 here is CASSETGSGYNEQFF. CDR3 sequence (DNA): TGTGCCAGCAGTGAGACCGGGAGCGGGTACAATGAGCAGTTCTTC.

The V call is TRBV28, the J call TRBJ1-2, with 7 bases identical to TRBD1. Germline V gene lookup returns CDR1 MDHEN and CDR2 SYDVKM. CDR3 size: 13 residues. The ends lost 2 bases at V and 5 bases at J; junction bases unmatched: 2. The CDR3 is CASSLRGQYGYTF. CDR3 DNA sequence: TGTGCCAGCAGTTTACGGGGACAGTATGGCTACACCTTC.

This clone was picked up a small number of times. This rearrangement joins TRBV7-9 to TRBJ2-1; 7 bases fit TRBD2. V shed 6 bases, J shed 3 bases, and the junction held 5 bases outside the gene matches. This CDR3 is built from 14 residues. CDR1 and CDR2 (germline): SEHNR, FQNEAQ (reference sequence). CDR3 DNA sequence: TGTGCCAGCAGTTATCTAGCGGACTACAATGAGCAGTTCTTC. The encoded protein is CASSYLADYNEQFF. The full variable domain, its missing parts supplied by reference TRBV7-9 and TRBJ2-1, is DTGVSQNPRHKITKRGQNVTFRCDPISEHNRLYWYRQTLGQGPEFLTYFQNEAQLEKSRLLSDRFSAERPKGSFSTLEIQRTEQGDSAMYLCASSYLADYNEQFFGPGTRLTVL.

This clone was seen only a few times. The chain recombines TRBV2 with TRBJ1-1; D remains ambiguous. Deletions cut 3 bases from V and 0 bases from J, with 5 bases between. Germline CDR1 is SNHLY and CDR2 is FYNNEI. The CDR3 sequence is 13 residues long. CDR3 sequence (DNA): TGTGCCAGCAGTGATCTTATGAACACTGAAGCTTTCTTT. Residues: CASSDLMNTEAFF. The variable domain in full, with the rest retrieved from reference TRBV2 and TRBJ1-1, is EPEVTQTPSHQVTQMGQEVILRCVPISNHLYFYWYRQILGQKVEFLVSFYNNEISEKSEIFDDQFSVERPDGSNFTLKIRSTKLEDSAMYFCASSDLMNTEAFFGQGTRLTVV.

The gene calls are TRBV6-5 and TRBJ2-5, with 12 bases matching TRBD2. V shed 6 bases, J shed 5 bases, and the junction held 7 bases outside the gene matches. Germline CDR1 and CDR2: MNHEY and SVGAGI. The CDR3 is made up of 15 amino acids. In nucleotides, the CDR3 is TGTGCCAGCAGACCCGGGACTAGCGGGTCGGAGACCCAGTACTTC. Encoded protein: CASRPGTSGSETQYF.

This clone was counted only a few times. CDR3: CASSSGTGNYGYTF. In DNA, the CDR3 is TGTGCCAGCAGTTCCGGGACAGGGAACTATGGCTACACCTTC. The V gene is TRBV6-5, the J gene TRBJ1-2, with TRBD1 matching 9 bases. The junction had 2 bases not matched to a gene; V was cut back by 4 bases and J by 2 bases. Germline CDR1 is MNHEY and CDR2 is SVGAGI. This CDR3 is 14 amino acids long.

The chain is built from TRBV19 and TRBJ2-3; the match to TRBD2 covers 12 bases. Germline CDR1 is LNHDA and CDR2 is SQIVND (reference sequence). This CDR3 region has 16 residues. The V segment lost 7 bases and the J segment 4 bases; nucleotides outside the gene matches: 9. CDR3 coding DNA: TGTGCCAGTACTCTTCTAGCGGGAGGGCCCGCAGATACGCAGTATTTT. This translates into CASTLLAGGPADTQYF.

This clone was seen a few times. The chain joins TRBV2 to TRBJ2-3; D is unclear. V lost 8 bases and J 3 bases, leaving 9 bases between the germline ends. CDR1 SNHLY and CDR2 FYNNEI come from the germline V gene. There are 12 residues in the CDR3. The CDR3, as DNA: TGTGCCAGCGAGGCATTAACAGATACGCAGTATTTT. Amino acid sequence: CASEALTDTQYF.

This sequence joins TRBV5-1 and TRBJ2-7; 10 bases map to TRBD1. The CDR3 covers 15 residues. J was trimmed by 1 base and V by 3 bases; bases with no gene match: 4. In germline, CDR1 is SGHRS, CDR2 YFSETQ. CDR3 sequence: CASSWTGGRSYEQYF. The CDR3 region has the DNA TGCGCCAGCAGCTGGACAGGGGGAAGATCCTACGAGCAGTACTTC.

The chain has TRBV27 and TRBJ2-3, with 7 bases fitting TRBD2. This CDR3 is 16 amino acids long. The ends lost 2 bases at V and 0 bases at J; junction bases unmatched: 5. Germline loops: CDR1 MNHEY, CDR2 SMNVEV (reference sequence). The CDR3 loop reads CASSLSGTASTDTQYF. The CDR3 coding sequence is TGTGCCAGCAGTTTAAGCGGGACTGCTAGCACAGATACGCAGTATTTT.